This T cell receptor (beta chain) was identified during a study of blood T cell repertoires in COVID-19 (dated by TCRdb to about 2020). Some background on the complete study: Samples covering the acute and convalescent phases of COVID-19 were provided by collaborators in the United States, Italy and Spain. The prospective study material was composed of cDNA or gDNA derived from T cells, B-cell-depleted T cells, or PBMCs. The dataset comprised deeply sampled blood TCRbeta repertoires from subjects exposed to, actively infected with, or recovered from COVID-19. The repertoires were released in a freely available public database intended as a resource for research on the immune response to SARS-CoV-2. Samples were obtained from the ongoing ImmuneRACE study (first 160 participants) and from 1,254 subjects provided by 6 global collaborators. Nearly every sample came with metadata listing a de-identified subject ID, COVID-19 status, age in years and sex. Where available, HLA class I and class II types were taken from metadata supplied by the sample provider and were not determined by assay-based typing. The investigation overall reported the following: The amount of clinical and demographic metadata varied by source and participant and was provided uncurated.

TCRbeta CDR3 regions were amplified from genomic DNA using the immunoSEQ Assay, a bias-controlled multiplex PCR. Processing in the source paper ran as follows. Nucleated cell counts per sample were estimated from amplification of reference gene primers within the assay. Sequence reads were collapsed and filtered to measure the absolute abundance of every unique TCRbeta CDR3 rearrangement. For each sample, productive Simpson clonality was calculated by taking the square root of Simpson's diversity index across productive rearrangements. Not all clones reach the TCRdb copy of this immuneACCESS table, which keeps in-frame sequences only. Checked studies attribute under half of the gap to unresolved V genes and leave the rest unexplained. D and trimming were read from the DNA, whereas the V and J calls and clone size are those reported in that table. The sample yields about 300,000 clones; 70% to 90% were counted once. The ten largest clones capture about 10% of the sample.

Concerning this clone: Its antigen remains unidentified. Per-nucleotide qualities are absent, and no much larger clonotype sits a single base away.

Participants in the prospective study were enrolled through a virtual design, were aged 18 to 89 years, and lived in roughly 24 United States geographic areas. In the prospective study, cohorts were assigned on the basis of participant-reported clinical history obtained from a screening survey and a study questionnaire. Recovered participants in ImmuneRACE Cohort 3 were defined as having two consecutive negative NP/OP PCR tests, clearance from a healthcare professional, or resolution of symptoms. Each participant in the prospective study had whole blood, serum and a nasopharyngeal or oropharyngeal swab collected by mobile phlebotomists. Participants in the prospective study had the option to provide additional blood draws and questionnaires over a 2-month period. Prospective study blood samples were shipped either frozen or at room temperature before DNA extraction. This clonotype originated in a woman aged 18-29 years who had recovered from COVID-19. The sequencing input was PBMCs or T cells enriched from blood (not recorded which).

In nucleotides, the sequence is TGCGCCAGCAGCCAAGGGCTAGCGGGGGCCCCCCGCGAGCAGTACTTC. Translated, this is CASSQGLAGAPREQYF. This receptor chain uses TRBV4-1 and TRBJ2-7; 10 nucleotides in the junction match TRBD2. The germline V gene gives CDR1 as MGHRA and CDR2 as YSYEKL. Clipping removes 1 base from V and 6 bases from J, with 9 as the unmatched junction base count. The CDR3, from cysteine to phenylalanine, totals 16 residues. CDR3 DNA is the only sequence kept; it has 48 bases, read in frame from the first base.